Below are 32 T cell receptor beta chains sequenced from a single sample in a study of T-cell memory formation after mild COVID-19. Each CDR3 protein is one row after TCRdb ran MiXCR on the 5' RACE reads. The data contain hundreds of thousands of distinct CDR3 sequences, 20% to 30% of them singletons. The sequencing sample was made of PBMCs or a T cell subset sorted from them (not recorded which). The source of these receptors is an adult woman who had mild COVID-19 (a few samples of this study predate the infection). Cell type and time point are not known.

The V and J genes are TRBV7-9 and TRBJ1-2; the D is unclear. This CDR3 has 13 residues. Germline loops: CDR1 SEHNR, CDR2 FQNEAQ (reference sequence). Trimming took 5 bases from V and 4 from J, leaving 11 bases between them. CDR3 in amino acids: CASSHGIIYGYTF. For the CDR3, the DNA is TGTGCCAGCAGCCACGGGATAATCTATGGCTACACCTTC.

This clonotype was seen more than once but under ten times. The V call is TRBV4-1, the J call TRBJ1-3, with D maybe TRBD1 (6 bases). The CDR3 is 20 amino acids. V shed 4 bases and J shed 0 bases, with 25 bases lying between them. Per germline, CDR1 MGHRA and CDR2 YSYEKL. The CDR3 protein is CASSRSSGGGTQGSGNTIYF. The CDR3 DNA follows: TGCGCCAGCAGCCGCTCCTCTGGAGGGGGGACACAAGGCTCTGGAAACACCATATATTTT.

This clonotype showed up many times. The CDR3 nucleotides read TGTGCCATCAGTGGTGGAGGGGGACAGAACTACGAGCAGTACTTC. It yields the protein CAISGGGGQNYEQYF. The V gene is TRBV10-3, the J gene TRBJ2-7, with TRBD1 as a possible D gene (7 bases). Germline CDR1 is ENHRY and CDR2 is SYGVKD. V was shortened by 4 bases and J by 3 bases, with 16 bases between the two germline ends. The CDR3 extends over 15 amino acids.

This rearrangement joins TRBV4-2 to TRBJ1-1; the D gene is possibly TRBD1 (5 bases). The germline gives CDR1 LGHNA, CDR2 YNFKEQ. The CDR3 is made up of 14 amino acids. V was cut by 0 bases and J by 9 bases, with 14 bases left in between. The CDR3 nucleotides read TGTGCCAGCAGCCAAGATGGTTTGGGGGGACAAGCTTTCTTT. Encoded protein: CASSQDGLGGQAFF.

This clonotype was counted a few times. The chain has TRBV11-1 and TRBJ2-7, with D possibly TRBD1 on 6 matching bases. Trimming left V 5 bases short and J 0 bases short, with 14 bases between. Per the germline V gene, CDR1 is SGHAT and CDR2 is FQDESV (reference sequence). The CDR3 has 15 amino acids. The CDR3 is CASSGQGHSSYEQYF. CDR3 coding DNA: TGTGCCAGCAGCGGCCAGGGGCATAGCTCCTACGAGCAGTACTTC.

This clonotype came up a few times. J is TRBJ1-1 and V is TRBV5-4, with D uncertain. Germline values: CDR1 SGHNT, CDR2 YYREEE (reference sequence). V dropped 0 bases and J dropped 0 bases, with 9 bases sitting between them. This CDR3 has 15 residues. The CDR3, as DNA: TGTGCCAGCAGCTTGGACCCAGGCATGAACACTGAAGCTTTCTTT. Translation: CASSLDPGMNTEAFF.

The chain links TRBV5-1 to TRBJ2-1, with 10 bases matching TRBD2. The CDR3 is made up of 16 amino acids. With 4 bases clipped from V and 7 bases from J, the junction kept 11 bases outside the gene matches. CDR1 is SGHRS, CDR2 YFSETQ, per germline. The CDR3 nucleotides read TGCGCCAGCAGCCTTCGCAGCGGGGGGGCCTGGAATGAGCAGTTCTTC. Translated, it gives CASSLRSGGAWNEQFF. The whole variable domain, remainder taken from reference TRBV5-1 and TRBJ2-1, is KAGVTQTPRYLIKTRGQQVTLSCSPISGHRSVSWYQQTPGQGLQFLFEYFSETQRNKGNFPGRFSGRQFSNSRSEMNVSTLELGDSALYLCASSLRSGGAWNEQFFGPGTRLTVL.

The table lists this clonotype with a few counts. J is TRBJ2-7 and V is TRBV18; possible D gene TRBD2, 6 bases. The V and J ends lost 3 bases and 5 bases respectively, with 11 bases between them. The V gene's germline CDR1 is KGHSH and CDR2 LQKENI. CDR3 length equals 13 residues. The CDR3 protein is CASSPTGVNEQYF. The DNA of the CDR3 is TGTGCCAGCTCACCCACGGGGGTTAACGAGCAGTACTTC.

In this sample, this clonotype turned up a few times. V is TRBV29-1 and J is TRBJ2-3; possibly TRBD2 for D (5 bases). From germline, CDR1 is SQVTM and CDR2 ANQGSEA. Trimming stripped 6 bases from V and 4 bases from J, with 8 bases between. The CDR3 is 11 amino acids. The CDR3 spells CSVPGSDTQYF. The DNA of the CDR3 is TGCAGCGTCCCGGGATCAGATACGCAGTATTTT.

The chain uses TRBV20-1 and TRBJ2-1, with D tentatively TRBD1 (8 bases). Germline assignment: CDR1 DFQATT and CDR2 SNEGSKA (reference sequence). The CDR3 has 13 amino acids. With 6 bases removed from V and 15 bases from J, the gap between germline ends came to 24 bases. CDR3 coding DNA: TGCAGTGCCTTAAAACAACAGGGGGGGAAACTGTTCTTC. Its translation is CSALKQQGGKLFF.

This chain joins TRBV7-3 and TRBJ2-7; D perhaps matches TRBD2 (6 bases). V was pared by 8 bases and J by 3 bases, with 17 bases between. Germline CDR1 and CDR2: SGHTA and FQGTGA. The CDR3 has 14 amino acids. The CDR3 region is CASSPGGVVYEQYF. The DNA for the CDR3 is TGTGCCAGCTCCCCTGGCGGGGTGGTCTACGAGCAGTACTTC.

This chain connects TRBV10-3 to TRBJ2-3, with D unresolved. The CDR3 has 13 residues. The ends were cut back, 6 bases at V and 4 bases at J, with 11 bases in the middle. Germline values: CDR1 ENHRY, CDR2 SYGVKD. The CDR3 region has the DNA TGTGCCATCAGCCCTTTCGCATCAGATACGCAGTATTTT. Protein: CAISPFASDTQYF.

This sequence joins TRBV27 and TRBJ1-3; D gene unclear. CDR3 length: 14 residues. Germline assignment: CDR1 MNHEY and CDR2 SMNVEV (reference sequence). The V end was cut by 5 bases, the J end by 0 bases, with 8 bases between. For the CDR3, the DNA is TGTGCCAGCAGTCGCTTCAACTCTGGAAACACCATATATTTT. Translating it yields CASSRFNSGNTIYF.

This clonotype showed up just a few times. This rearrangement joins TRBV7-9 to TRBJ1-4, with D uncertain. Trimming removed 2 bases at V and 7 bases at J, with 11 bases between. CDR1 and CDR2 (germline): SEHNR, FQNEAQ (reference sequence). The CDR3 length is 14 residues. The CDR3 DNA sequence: TGTGCCAGCAGCTTAACCGGGGTGGCTGAAAAACTGTTTTTT. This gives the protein CASSLTGVAEKLFF.

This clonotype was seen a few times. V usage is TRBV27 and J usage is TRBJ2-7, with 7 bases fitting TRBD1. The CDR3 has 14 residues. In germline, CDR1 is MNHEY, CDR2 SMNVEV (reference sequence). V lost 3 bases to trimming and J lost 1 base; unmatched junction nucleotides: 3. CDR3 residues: CASSFGTASYEQYF. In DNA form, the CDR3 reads TGTGCCAGCAGTTTCGGGACAGCTTCCTACGAGCAGTACTTC.

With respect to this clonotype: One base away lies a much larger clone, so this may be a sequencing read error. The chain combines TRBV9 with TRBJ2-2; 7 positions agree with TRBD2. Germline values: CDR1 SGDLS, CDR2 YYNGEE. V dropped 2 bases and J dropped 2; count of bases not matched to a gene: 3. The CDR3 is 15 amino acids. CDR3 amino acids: CASSVGLFNTGELFF. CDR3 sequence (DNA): TGTGCCAGCAGCGTGGGACTATTCAACACCGGGGAGCTGTTTTTT.

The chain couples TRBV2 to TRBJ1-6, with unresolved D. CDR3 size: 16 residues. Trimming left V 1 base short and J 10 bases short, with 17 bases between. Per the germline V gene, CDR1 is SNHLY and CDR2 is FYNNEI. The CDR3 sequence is CASSEVTTPSSSPLHF. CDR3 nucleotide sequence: TGTGCCAGCAGTGAAGTGACAACCCCGTCCAGCTCACCCCTCCACTTT. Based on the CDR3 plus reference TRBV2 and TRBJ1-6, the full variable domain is EPEVTQTPSHQVTQMGQEVILRCVPISNHLYFYWYRQILGQKVEFLVSFYNNEISEKSEIFDDQFSVERPDGSNFTLKIRSTKLEDSAMYFCASSEVTTPSSSPLHFGNGTRLTVT.

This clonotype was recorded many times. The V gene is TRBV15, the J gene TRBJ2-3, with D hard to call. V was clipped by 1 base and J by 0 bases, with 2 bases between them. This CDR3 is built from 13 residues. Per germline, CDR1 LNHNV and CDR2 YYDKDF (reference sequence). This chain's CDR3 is CATSRASTDTQYF. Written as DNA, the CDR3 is TGTGCCACCAGCAGAGCGAGCACAGATACGCAGTATTTT.

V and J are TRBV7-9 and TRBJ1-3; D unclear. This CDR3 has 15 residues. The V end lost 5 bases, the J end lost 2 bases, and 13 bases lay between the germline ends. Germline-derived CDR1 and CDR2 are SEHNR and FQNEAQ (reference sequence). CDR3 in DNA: TGTGCCAGCAGCGCCGGGTGGAAGGCTGGAAACACCATATATTTT. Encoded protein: CASSAGWKAGNTIYF.

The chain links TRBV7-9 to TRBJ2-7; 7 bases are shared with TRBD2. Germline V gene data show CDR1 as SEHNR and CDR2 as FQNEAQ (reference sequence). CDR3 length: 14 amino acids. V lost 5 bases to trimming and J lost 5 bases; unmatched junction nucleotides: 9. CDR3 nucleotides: TGTGCCAGCAGCAGAGGGACTATACCGGACGAGCAGTACTTC. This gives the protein CASSRGTIPDEQYF.

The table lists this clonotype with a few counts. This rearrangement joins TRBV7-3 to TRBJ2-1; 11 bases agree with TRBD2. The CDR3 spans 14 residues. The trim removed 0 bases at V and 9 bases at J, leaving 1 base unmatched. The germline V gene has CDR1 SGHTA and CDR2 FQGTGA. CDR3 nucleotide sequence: TGTGCCAGCAGCTTAACTCTAGCGGGGGGTGAGCAGTTCTTC. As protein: CASSLTLAGGEQFF.

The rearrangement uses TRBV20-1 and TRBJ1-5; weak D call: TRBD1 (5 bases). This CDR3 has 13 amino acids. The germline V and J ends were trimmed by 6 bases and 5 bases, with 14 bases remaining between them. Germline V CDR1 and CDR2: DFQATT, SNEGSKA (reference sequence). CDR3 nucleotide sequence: TGCAGTGCCACTACGGGGGGGGATCAGCCCCAGCATTTT. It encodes CSATTGGDQPQHF.

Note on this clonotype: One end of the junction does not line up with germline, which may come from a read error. The CDR3 DNA reads as TGTGCCGGCAGCCCCCCGGGACTAGCGGTTACTAGCACAGATACGCAGTATTTT. This sequence encodes CAGSPPGLAVTSTDTQYF. V gene TRBV7-9 combines with J gene TRBJ2-3; 11 bases align to TRBD2. Germline CDR1 reads SEHNR; CDR2 reads FQNEAQ (reference sequence). CDR3 size: 18 residues.

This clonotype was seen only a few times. In DNA form, the CDR3 reads TGTGCCAGCCGGCAGGGATGGGGGGGGGAAAACATTCAGTACTTC. Translation gives CASRQGWGGENIQYF. The chain combines TRBV6-6 with TRBJ2-4, with 7 nucleotides matching TRBD2. The CDR3 spans 15 residues. V dropped 8 bases and J dropped 5; count of bases not matched to a gene: 12. The germline CDR1 and CDR2 sequences are MNHNY and SVGAGI (reference sequence).

DNA for the CDR3: TGCAGTGCTATTAGGGGGGGCTTGAACACTGAAGCTTTCTTT. This codes for CSAIRGGLNTEAFF. The chain links TRBV20-1 to TRBJ1-1, with a possible D match to TRBD1 (6 bases). CDR3 length equals 14 residues. The V gene lost 4 bases and the J gene lost 0 bases, with 12 bases spanning the gap. CDR1 and CDR2 from the germline V gene are DFQATT and SNEGSKA (reference sequence).

The chain's CDR3 is CASSYPEPGTRKETQYF. In DNA, the CDR3 is TGTGCCAGCAGTTACCCCGAACCCGGGACTAGGAAAGAGACCCAGTACTTC. The rearrangement links TRBV6-2 or TRBV6-3 to TRBJ2-5; 8 nucleotides line up with TRBD2. Germline-derived CDR1 and CDR2 are MNHEY and SVGEGT. The CDR3 extends over 17 amino acids. J lost 3 bases, V lost 2 bases, and 11 bases had no gene match.

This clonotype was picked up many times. The CDR3 here is CASSSHRRLAGDEQFF. CDR3 bases: TGTGCCAGCAGCTCCCACAGGAGACTAGCGGGAGATGAGCAGTTCTTC. V is TRBV7-2 and J is TRBJ2-1; 12 positions match TRBD2. Per the germline V gene, CDR1 is SGHTA and CDR2 is FQGNSA. The CDR3 length is 16 residues. J gave up 8 bases and V 4 bases, and 9 bases lay outside the gene matches.

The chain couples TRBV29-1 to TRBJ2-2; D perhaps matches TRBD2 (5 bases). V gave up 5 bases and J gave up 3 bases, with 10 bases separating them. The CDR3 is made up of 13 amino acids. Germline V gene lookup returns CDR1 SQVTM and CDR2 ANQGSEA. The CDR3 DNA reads TGCAGCGTTCTTCCAGCGGACACCGGGGAGCTGTTTTTT. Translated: CSVLPADTGELFF.

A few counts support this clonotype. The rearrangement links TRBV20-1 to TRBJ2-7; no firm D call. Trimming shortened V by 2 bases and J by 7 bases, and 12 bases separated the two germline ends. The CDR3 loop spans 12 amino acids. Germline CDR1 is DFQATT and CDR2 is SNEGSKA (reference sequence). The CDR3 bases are TGCAGTGCTAGATTAGTTGGGCAAGAGCAGTACTTC. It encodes CSARLVGQEQYF.

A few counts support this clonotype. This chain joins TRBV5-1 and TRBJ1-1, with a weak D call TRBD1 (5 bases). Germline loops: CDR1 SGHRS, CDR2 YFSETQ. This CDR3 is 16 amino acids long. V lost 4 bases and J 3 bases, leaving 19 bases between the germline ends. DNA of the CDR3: TGCGCCAGCAGCCAGGGTTCGGTCATAGCGGACACTGAAGCTTTCTTT. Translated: CASSQGSVIADTEAFF.

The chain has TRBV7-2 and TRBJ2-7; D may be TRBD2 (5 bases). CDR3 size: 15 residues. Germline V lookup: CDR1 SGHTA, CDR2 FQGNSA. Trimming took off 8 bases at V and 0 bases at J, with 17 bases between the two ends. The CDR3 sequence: CASCGGPASSYEQYF. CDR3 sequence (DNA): TGTGCCAGCTGCGGCGGGCCAGCCAGCTCCTACGAGCAGTACTTC. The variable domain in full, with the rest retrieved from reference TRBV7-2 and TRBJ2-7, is GAGVSQSPSNKVTEKGKDVELRCDPISGHTALYWYRQSLGQGLEFLIYFQGNSAPDKSGLPSDRFSAERTGGSVSTLTIQRTQQEDSAVYLCASCGGPASSYEQYFGPGTRLTVT.

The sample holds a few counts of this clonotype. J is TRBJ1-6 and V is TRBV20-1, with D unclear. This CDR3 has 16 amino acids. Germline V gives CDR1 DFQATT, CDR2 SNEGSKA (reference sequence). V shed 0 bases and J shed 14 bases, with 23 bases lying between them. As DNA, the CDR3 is TGCAGTGCTAGAGATAGATCGGCAGGACCCCGTTTCGCCCTCCACTTT. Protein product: CSARDRSAGPRFALHF.